This T cell receptor beta chain is drawn from a study of T cells in localized non-small cell lung cancer. General study results and limits: Turning up in adjacent lung were a median around 58 of the top 100 tumor clones. Uninvolved adjacent lung had the highest recorded T cell clonality, with tumor below it. Longer overall survival associated with higher blood T cell density; shorter survival with higher adjacent-lung clonality. Sequencing was limited to one tumor region, leaving the possibility of heterogeneity open.

The method was immunoSEQ multiplex PCR; TCRdb's version includes in-frame clones alone and lacks a portion of them. The sample includes just over 20,000 clones, more than 70% of them seen just once. Worth noting for this clone: Antigen specificity is unknown.

The length of the CDR3 is 14 residues. Looked up from germline, CDR1 is SGHTA and CDR2 is FQGNSA. Trimming left V 5 bases short and J 4 bases short, with 13 bases between. This clonotype was sampled from a woman aged 40-69 years with stage II squamous cell lung carcinoma. The rearrangement links TRBV7-2 to TRBJ2-3; D unclear. Sequenced here: PBMCs, sampled before any cancer treatment. CDR3: CASSQIYRSDTQYF. CDR3 bases: TGTGCCAGCAGCCAAATCTACCGGTCAGATACGCAGTATTTT.